This section outlines one TCR beta chain sequence together with its context. This entry belongs to a study of cytomegalovirus exposure and HLA in healthy donors. In the PCR, 60 Vbeta and 13 Jbeta primers were used. TCRdb keeps only in-frame clones here, not all; method: immunoSEQ multiplex PCR. The sample carries about 170,000 clones, around 80% recorded once. Sequences were obtained from PBMCs. The TCR sequence derives from a woman aged 45-60 years in good health and CMV-seropositive.

The CDR3 region is CSGSGQGGLYEQYF. CDR3 sequence (DNA): TGCAGCGGCTCGGGACAGGGGGGTTTGTACGAGCAGTACTTC. This sequence joins TRBV29-1 and TRBJ2-7; 11 bases align to TRBD1. V lost 7 bases to trimming and J lost 4 bases; unmatched junction nucleotides: 9. Germline CDR1 is SQVTM and CDR2 is ANQGSEA. The CDR3 runs 14 residues.